Presented here are 18 T cell receptor beta chains from one specimen sequenced in a study of T cells in localized non-small cell lung cancer. Clones were sequenced by immunoSEQ multiplex PCR, and TCRdb holds only the in-frame ones, with some missing. This sample has over 20,000 clones, with approximately 86% found just once. The sample in question was peripheral blood mononuclear cells, obtained before any cancer treatment. All receptors derive from a male donor aged 60 or over with stage II lung adenocarcinoma.

CDR3 DNA sequence: TGTGCCAGCAGCCGGGACGGGACGTACGAGCAGTACTTC. Protein sequence: CASSRDGTYEQYF. The chain combines TRBV7-2 with TRBJ2-7; possibly TRBD1 or TRBD2 for D (5 bases each). There are 13 residues in the CDR3. Trimming removed 5 bases at V and 4 bases at J, with 12 bases between. In germline, CDR1 is SGHTA, CDR2 FQGNSA. The full variable domain, in which reference TRBV7-2 and TRBJ2-7 provide the parts outside the CDR3, is GAGVSQSPSNKVTEKGKDVELRCDPISGHTALYWYRQSLGQGLEFLIYFQGNSAPDKSGLPSDRFSAERTGGSVSTLTIQRTQQEDSAVYLCASSRDGTYEQYFGPGTRLTVT.

The rearrangement uses TRBV19 and TRBJ2-1; D not certain. V lost 3 bases, J lost 4 bases, and 7 bases lay in between. This CDR3 has 13 residues. Germline V gene sequence: CDR1 LNHDA, CDR2 SQIVND (reference sequence). The CDR3 nucleotides read TGTGCCAGTAGTATCGGGCAGTACAATGAGCAGTTCTTC. This codes for CASSIGQYNEQFF.

V gene TRBV15 combines with J gene TRBJ2-1; D gene uncertain. The germline V gene encodes CDR1 LNHNV and CDR2 YYDKDF (reference sequence). This CDR3 is built from 12 residues. With 4 bases removed from V and 8 bases from J, the gap between germline ends came to 9 bases. The CDR3 DNA sequence: TGTGCCACCAGCATACTCCGCGATGAGCAGTTCTTC. It specifies CATSILRDEQFF.

This clone occurred a few times. The gene calls are TRBV18 and TRBJ2-7; 9 bases are a match to TRBD2. Germline V gives CDR1 KGHSH, CDR2 LQKENI. The CDR3 has 17 amino acids. V lost 3 bases and J lost 4; bases outside the gene matches: 13. CDR3 sequence (DNA): TGTGCCAGCTCACCTGGGGCAGGTCTAGCGGGAACTTACGAGCAGTACTTC. Translated, it gives CASSPGAGLAGTYEQYF. The full variable domain, in which reference TRBV18 and TRBJ2-7 provide the parts outside the CDR3, is NAGVMQNPRHLVRRRGQEARLRCSPMKGHSHVYWYRQLPEEGLKFMVYLQKENIIDESGMPKERFSAEFPKEGPSILRIQQVVRGDSAAYFCASSPGAGLAGTYEQYFGPGTRLTVT.

This clone was observed a single time. This chain connects TRBV28 to TRBJ2-5; 7 bases match TRBD1. J lost 5 bases, V lost 3 bases, and 6 bases had no gene match. The CDR3 sequence is 14 residues long. Germline lookup yields CDR1 MDHEN and CDR2 SYDVKM. Written as DNA, the CDR3 is TGTGCCAGCAGTTTGAGGGGGCGCGGCGAGACCCAGTACTTC. The encoded protein is CASSLRGRGETQYF.

The chain carries TRBV7-9 and TRBJ2-7, with D tentatively TRBD2 (6 bases). From germline, CDR1 is SEHNR and CDR2 FQNEAQ (reference sequence). The length of the CDR3 is 14 residues. The ends were cut back, 5 bases at V and 9 bases at J, with 20 bases in the middle. For the CDR3, the DNA is TGTGCCAGCAGCCTCCCGGGGGTCCCCGGGGGGCAGTACTTC. It yields the protein CASSLPGVPGGQYF.

The V call is TRBV21-1, the J call TRBJ2-7; the table's D call, TRBD2, was not checked against the DNA. TRBV21-1 is a pseudogene. CDR3 length equals 17 residues. The chain's CDR3 is CASSLRASGSMAYEQYF. For the CDR3, the DNA is TGTGCCAGCAGCCTCCGAGCGAGCGGGAGTATGGCCTACGAGCAGTACTTC.

A single count supports this clone. This chain uses TRBV2 with TRBJ2-1; maybe TRBD2 (5 bases). Deletions cut 1 base from V and 7 bases from J, with 11 bases between. The CDR3 covers 14 residues. CDR1 and CDR2 from the germline V gene are SNHLY and FYNNEI. CDR3 nucleotides: TGTGCCAGCAGTGAAGACGGGATCGGAAATGAGCAGTTCTTC. It encodes CASSEDGIGNEQFF.

The V call is TRBV5-6, the J call TRBJ1-1; tentatively, D is TRBD1 (6 bases). Between the trimmed V and J ends, which lost 3 bases and 0 bases, there was a span of 9 bases. Germline lookup yields CDR1 SGHDT and CDR2 YYEEEE. The CDR3 extends over 14 amino acids. The CDR3, as DNA: TGTGCCAGCAGCTCGGACAGCATGAACACTGAAGCTTTCTTT. It yields the protein CASSSDSMNTEAFF.

The sample holds one count of this clone. Distinct nucleotide sequences in the sample also encode this CDR3. The chain recombines TRBV4-2 with TRBJ2-7; D might be TRBD2 (5 bases). Germline CDR1 is LGHNA and CDR2 is YNFKEQ. V lost 2 bases, J lost 2 bases, and 13 bases lay in between. The CDR3 extends over 15 amino acids. The CDR3 DNA is TGTGCCAGCAGCCAATCCCCAGGACTCGCCTACGAGCAGTACTTC. It yields the protein CASSQSPGLAYEQYF.

This sequence joins TRBV28 and TRBJ2-7; TRBD1 or TRBD2 may be the D gene (5 bases each). Looked up from germline, CDR1 is MDHEN and CDR2 is SYDVKM. The V gene lost 6 bases and the J gene lost 2 bases, with 26 bases spanning the gap. The CDR3 has 18 amino acids. This CDR3 reads CASSLPNWRVRGPYEQYF. The CDR3 nucleotides are TGTGCCAGCAGCTTGCCAAATTGGCGGGTTAGGGGACCCTACGAGCAGTACTTC.

V usage is TRBV10-2 and J usage is TRBJ1-4; a possible D gene is TRBD1 (5 bases). This CDR3 is built from 13 residues. The V end lost 6 bases, the J end lost 8 bases, and 13 bases lay between the germline ends. CDR1 and CDR2 (germline): WSHSY, SAAADI. CDR3 in amino acids: CASRGTMGEKLFF. CDR3 sequence (DNA): TGCGCCAGCAGGGGGACCATGGGGGAAAAACTGTTTTTT.

The genes are TRBV18 and TRBJ2-3, with D hard to call. Trimming took 5 bases from V and 4 from J, leaving 4 bases between them. This CDR3 contains 11 residues. The germline CDR1 and CDR2 sequences are KGHSH and LQKENI. CDR3 nucleotide sequence: TGTGCCAGCTCAACGGCAGATACGCAGTATTTT. Its translation is CASSTADTQYF.

V and J are TRBV6-5 and TRBJ1-2, with 7 nucleotides matching TRBD1. J gave up 4 bases and V 5 bases, and 10 bases lay outside the gene matches. In germline, CDR1 is MNHEY, CDR2 SVGAGI. The CDR3 covers 15 residues. The CDR3 region is CASSPNRGRSYGYTF. As DNA, the CDR3 is TGTGCCAGCAGTCCAAACAGGGGAAGGAGCTATGGCTACACCTTC.

V usage is TRBV28 and J usage is TRBJ2-7; 7 nucleotides line up with TRBD2. This CDR3 contains 15 residues. Germline CDR1 reads MDHEN; CDR2 reads SYDVKM. With V trimmed by 5 bases and J by 0 bases, 7 bases remained unmatched. The CDR3 DNA sequence: TGTGCCAGCAGTCCAGCGGGACGGGGCTCCTACGAGCAGTACTTC. It specifies CASSPAGRGSYEQYF. Using reference TRBV28 and TRBJ2-7 for the parts outside the CDR3, the full variable domain is DVKVTQSSRYLVKRTGEKVFLECVQDMDHENMFWYRQDPGLGLRLIYFSYDVKMKEKGDIPEGYSVSREKKERFSLILESASTNQTSMYLCASSPAGRGSYEQYFGPGTRLTVT.

This chain uses TRBV6-5 with TRBJ1-5; a weak D match, TRBD1 (6 bases). CDR3 length: 15 residues. The germline V gene has CDR1 MNHEY and CDR2 SVGAGI. Trimming stripped 6 bases from V and 6 bases from J, with 18 bases between. CDR3 DNA: TGTGCCAGCAGCCTAAATTACAGGGCTGGTCAGCCCCAGCATTTT. The encoded protein is CASSLNYRAGQPQHF.

Details on this clone: A read error may produce the germline difference seen at one junction end. The chain links TRBV6-1 to TRBJ1-2; D gene ambiguous. Per the germline V gene, CDR1 is MNHNS and CDR2 is SASEGT. This CDR3 is built from 14 residues. CDR3 loop: CASSEGNGNYGYTF. The CDR3 DNA reads TGTGCCAGCAGCGAAGGGAATGGTAACTATGGCTACACCTTC.

The CDR3 region has the DNA TGCGCCAGCAGCGTAGGGGACCGAAGCTCCTACAATGAGCAGTTCTTC. Protein: CASSVGDRSSYNEQFF. The chain uses TRBV5-1 and TRBJ2-1; D may be TRBD1 or TRBD2 (5 bases each). There are 16 residues in the CDR3. Germline V gene data show CDR1 as SGHRS and CDR2 as YFSETQ. Trimming left V 4 bases short and J 0 bases short, with 14 bases between.